One and the same sample provided the 14 T cell receptor beta chains below, sequenced in a study of cytomegalovirus exposure and HLA in healthy donors. Primers included in the PCR were 60 Vbeta and 13 Jbeta primers. Produced via immunoSEQ multiplex PCR; TCRdb's table is partial and in-frame only. The sample lists about 120,000 clones, about 76% occurring once. Sequencing was performed on PBMCs. These receptors were taken from a woman in her forties in good health and CMV-seropositive.

The rearrangement links TRBV5-1 to TRBJ1-1; 8 bases fit TRBD1. Germline lookup yields CDR1 SGHRS and CDR2 YFSETQ. The CDR3 is made up of 15 amino acids. The J segment lost 1 base and the V segment lost 4 bases, leaving 6 bases of the junction unmatched. CDR3 sequence (DNA): TGCGCCAGCAGCACCAGGGGGCAGGGGAACACTGAAGCTTTCTTT. Amino acids: CASSTRGQGNTEAFF.

This clone occurred once. V gene TRBV5-1 combines with J gene TRBJ1-2, with 9 bases identical to TRBD1. Germline V gives CDR1 SGHRS, CDR2 YFSETQ. J was trimmed by 5 bases and V by 0 bases; bases with no gene match: 5. The CDR3 has 15 residues. DNA for the CDR3: TGCGCCAGCAGCTTGGGGGGACAGGGAGTATATGGCTACACCTTC. It encodes CASSLGGQGVYGYTF.

The CDR3 DNA follows: TGCGCCAGCAGCTTGGAGCGTAGCGGGGGGGCGGATACGCAGTATTTT. Amino acid sequence: CASSLERSGGADTQYF. The chain joins TRBV5-1 to TRBJ2-3, with 11 bases that match TRBD2. Germline values: CDR1 SGHRS, CDR2 YFSETQ. The CDR3 consists of 16 residues. Trimming took 0 bases from V and 6 from J; bases not matched to a gene: 6.

This clone was recorded once. V gene TRBV19 combines with J gene TRBJ1-1; no firm D call. The CDR3 is 16 residues long. Looked up from germline, CDR1 is LNHDA and CDR2 is SQIVND (reference sequence). The ends were cut back, 5 bases at V and 0 bases at J, with 16 bases in the middle. DNA of the CDR3: TGTGCCAGTAGTGTTACAGCCTCTACCATGAACACTGAAGCTTTCTTT. This gives the protein CASSVTASTMNTEAFF.

In its sample, this clone was seen a few times. V gene TRBV9 combines with J gene TRBJ1-1; D ambiguous. V gave up 0 bases and J gave up 8 bases, with 11 bases separating them. The germline gives CDR1 SGDLS, CDR2 YYNGEE. The CDR3 loop spans 13 amino acids. CDR3: CASSVDPGSEAFF. CDR3 coding DNA: TGTGCCAGCAGCGTAGACCCCGGGTCGGAAGCTTTCTTT. Looking up the rest from reference TRBV9 and TRBJ1-1 gives the full variable domain: DSGVTQTPKHLITATGQRVTLRCSPRSGDLSVYWYQQSLDQGLQFLIQYYNGEERAKGNILERFSAQQFPDLHSELNLSSLELGDSALYFCASSVDPGSEAFFGQGTRLTVV.

The V and J genes are TRBV19 and TRBJ2-2, with D maybe TRBD2 (5 bases). The CDR3 contains 15 residues. V was cut by 5 bases and J by 1 base, with 11 bases left in between. The germline gives CDR1 LNHDA, CDR2 SQIVND (reference sequence). The chain's CDR3 is CASSSRRGNTGELFF. In DNA form, the CDR3 reads TGTGCCAGTAGTTCCCGACGGGGGAACACCGGGGAGCTGTTTTTT.

J is TRBJ1-1 and V is TRBV9; tentative D call: TRBD1 (6 bases). V was trimmed by 5 bases and J by 2 bases, leaving 13 bases between them. Germline-derived CDR1 and CDR2 are SGDLS and YYNGEE. The CDR3 extends over 14 amino acids. In DNA form, the CDR3 reads TGTGCCAGCAGACCCGGACAGCATAACACTGAAGCTTTCTTT. It specifies CASRPGQHNTEAFF.

The chain uses TRBV5-8 and TRBJ2-3, with 9 nucleotides matching TRBD1. Per the germline V gene, CDR1 is SGHTS and CDR2 is YDEGEE. Trimming removed 6 bases from V and 3 bases from J; junction bases left unmatched: 8. The CDR3 is made up of 15 amino acids. CDR3 DNA sequence: TGTGCCAGCACACTGGGACAGGGAGAAACAGATACGCAGTATTTT. This codes for CASTLGQGETDTQYF.

CDR3 bases: TGCGCCAGCCAGGCAGTCGGACAGTCCCACAATGAGCAGTTCTTC. As protein: CASQAVGQSHNEQFF. This chain connects TRBV5-1 to TRBJ2-1; the D gene is possibly TRBD1 (6 bases). This CDR3 contains 15 residues. CDR1 and CDR2 from the germline V gene are SGHRS and YFSETQ. V gave up 7 bases and J gave up 5 bases, with 19 bases separating them. The full variable domain, its missing parts supplied by reference TRBV5-1 and TRBJ2-1, is KAGVTQTPRYLIKTRGQQVTLSCSPISGHRSVSWYQQTPGQGLQFLFEYFSETQRNKGNFPGRFSGRQFSNSRSEMNVSTLELGDSALYLCASQAVGQSHNEQFFGPGTRLTVL.

This chain joins TRBV19 and TRBJ2-4, with TRBD1 as a possible D gene (5 bases). Trimming left V 2 bases short and J 6 bases short, with 5 bases between. Germline-derived CDR1 and CDR2 are LNHDA and SQIVND (reference sequence). The CDR3 is made up of 12 amino acids. CDR3 DNA sequence: TGTGCCAGTAGTATAAGGGGAAACATTCAGTACTTC. This codes for CASSIRGNIQYF.

The chain links TRBV6-1 to TRBJ1-2, with D unclear. V was pared by 4 bases and J by 4 bases, with 10 bases between. CDR1 is MNHNS and CDR2 is SASEGT in the germline V gene. CDR3 size: 13 residues. For the CDR3, the DNA is TGTGCCAGCAGTGGGGAGGAAGTCTATGGCTACACCTTC. It is translated as CASSGEEVYGYTF.

The chain couples TRBV7-9 to TRBJ1-4; D is unresolved. This CDR3 contains 16 residues. Trimming took 1 base from V and 7 from J, leaving 16 bases between them. Germline CDR1 is SEHNR and CDR2 is FQNEAQ (reference sequence). The CDR3 region has the DNA TGTGCCAGCAGCTTAGATGAGGTAGTGACGTTTGAAAAACTGTTTTTT. Amino acids: CASSLDEVVTFEKLFF.

This sequence joins TRBV5-8 and TRBJ2-1, with 7 bases matching TRBD1. The V gene's germline CDR1 is SGHTS and CDR2 YDEGEE. This CDR3 is built from 16 residues. J lost 4 bases, V lost 4 bases, and 11 bases had no gene match. In DNA form, the CDR3 reads TGTGCCAGCAGCCACCCGGGACAGAATCGTTACAATGAGCAGTTCTTC. Translated, it gives CASSHPGQNRYNEQFF.

The chain links TRBV29-1 to TRBJ2-3; D possibly corresponds to TRBD2 (5 bases). The length of the CDR3 is 15 residues. Trimming stripped 3 bases from V and 0 bases from J, with 13 bases between. CDR1 and CDR2 from the germline V gene are SQVTM and ANQGSEA. CDR3 sequence reads: CSVDLQRISTDTQYF. CDR3 nucleotides: TGCAGCGTTGACCTCCAGCGGATTAGCACAGATACGCAGTATTTT.